Each of the 14 T cell receptor beta chains below was sequenced from the same sample in a study of shared clonotypes between healthy human individuals. Produced via immunoSEQ multiplex PCR; TCRdb's table is partial and in-frame only. The sample lists nearly 1,000,000 clones; over 60% were seen once. The specimen sequenced was memory CD4+ T cells sorted from blood. Subset described: CD45RA-negative fraction. The receptor source for this set is a man aged 18 to 30 in good health.

The chain combines TRBV11-2 with TRBJ2-1; 13 bases are a match to TRBD2. Germline CDR1 SGHAT, CDR2 FQNNGV. V lost 1 base to trimming and J lost 1 base; unmatched junction nucleotides: 4. The CDR3 is made up of 18 amino acids. CDR3 DNA sequence: TGTGCCAGCAGCTTAGTGGGACTAGCGGGGCCTTCCTACAATGAGCAGTTCTTC. Translating it yields CASSLVGLAGPSYNEQFF. The complete variable domain, with remaining parts taken from reference TRBV11-2 and TRBJ2-1, reads EAGVAQSPRYKIIEKRQSVAFWCNPISGHATLYWYQQILGQGPKLLIQFQNNGVVDDSQLPKDRFSAERLKGVDSTLKIQPAKLEDSAVYLCASSLVGLAGPSYNEQFFGPGTRLTVL.

This chain uses TRBV2 with TRBJ1-5; D remains unclear. V was trimmed by 6 bases and J by 0 bases, leaving 9 bases between them. The CDR3 has 14 amino acids. Germline V gene lookup returns CDR1 SNHLY and CDR2 FYNNEI. In nucleotides, the CDR3 is TGTGCCAGCAGCTCGGACGGTAGCAATCAGCCCCAGCATTTT. This gives the protein CASSSDGSNQPQHF.

CDR3 DNA: TGCAGCGGACCGGGACAGGGAGGAGCAGATACGCAGTATTTT. Its translation: CSGPGQGGADTQYF. V and J are TRBV29-1 and TRBJ2-3; 9 positions agree with TRBD1. CDR3 length: 14 amino acids. Per germline, CDR1 SQVTM and CDR2 ANQGSEA. Trimming removed 7 bases from V and 4 bases from J; junction bases left unmatched: 9.

Only a few counts were recorded for this clone. The chain is built from TRBV30 and TRBJ2-1; 8 bases match TRBD2. The CDR3 totals 16 residues. Trimming cost V 1 base and J 2 bases; bases outside gene matches: 7. Per the germline V gene, CDR1 is GTSNPN and CDR2 is SVGIG (reference sequence). This CDR3 is CAWSAGGGRPYNEQFF. DNA of the CDR3: TGTGCCTGGAGTGCCGGCGGCGGGAGGCCCTACAATGAGCAGTTCTTC. Supplemented by reference TRBV30 and TRBJ2-1, the full variable domain reads SQTIHQWPATLVQPVGSPLSLECTVEGTSNPNLYWYRQAAGRGLQLLFYSVGIGQISSEVPQNLSASRPQDRQFILSSKKLLLSDSGFYLCAWSAGGGRPYNEQFFGPGTRLTVL.

The chain couples TRBV30 to TRBJ2-3, with 16 bases that match TRBD2. Germline lookup yields CDR1 GTSNPN and CDR2 SVGIG (reference sequence). The CDR3 contains 17 residues. V gave up 2 bases and J gave up 2 bases; unmatched junction bases: 4. The CDR3 reads CAWSSGTSGRVTDTQYF. In DNA form, the CDR3 reads TGTGCCTGGAGTTCCGGGACTAGCGGGAGGGTCACAGATACGCAGTATTTT.

In DNA form, the CDR3 reads TGTGCCAGCAGTTACTACCCGACAGGGCGGAACACTGAAGCTTTCTTT. Translating it yields CASSYYPTGRNTEAFF. The J gene is TRBJ1-1, the V gene TRBV6-5; TRBD1 matches 7 bases. Looked up from germline, CDR1 is MNHEY and CDR2 is SVGAGI. J was trimmed by 1 base and V by 1 base; bases with no gene match: 6. This CDR3 is 16 amino acids long.

The chain uses TRBV7-2 and TRBJ2-3, with 9 positions matching TRBD2. The CDR3 spans 17 residues. Germline CDR1 reads SGHTA; CDR2 reads FQGNSA. V trimming: 5 bases; J trimming: 4 bases; junction bases outside the gene matches: 13. CDR3 nucleotide sequence: TGTGCCAGCAGCCCTCTAGGGGCGGGAGGGCCCTCAGATACGCAGTATTTT. It codes for CASSPLGAGGPSDTQYF.

The chain uses TRBV7-8 and TRBJ2-1; 8 nucleotides agree with TRBD2. The germline gives CDR1 SGHVS, CDR2 FQNEAQ. The J segment lost 4 bases and the V segment lost 4 bases, leaving 3 bases of the junction unmatched. This CDR3 is built from 14 residues. CDR3 amino acids: CASSSSGFYNEQFF. DNA of the CDR3: TGTGCCAGCAGCTCTAGCGGGTTTTACAATGAGCAGTTCTTC.

The rearrangement uses TRBV7-8 and TRBJ2-2; TRBD2 aligns across 16 bases. V dropped 6 bases and J dropped 4; count of bases not matched to a gene: 8. Per germline, CDR1 SGHVS and CDR2 FQNEAQ. The CDR3 extends over 18 amino acids. The CDR3 bases are TGTGCCAGCAGAGTGGGACTAGCGGGGGGGCGGAGCACCGGGGAGCTGTTTTTT. It encodes CASRVGLAGGRSTGELFF. Full variable domain (rest looked up from reference TRBV7-8 and TRBJ2-2): GAGVSQSPRYKVAKRGQDVALRCDPISGHVSLFWYQQALGQGPEFLTYFQNEAQLDKSGLPSDRFFAERPEGSVSTLKIQRTQQEDSAVYLCASRVGLAGGRSTGELFFGEGSRLTVL.

The chain has TRBV28 and TRBJ2-6, with 8 nucleotides matching TRBD1. Per the germline V gene, CDR1 is MDHEN and CDR2 is SYDVKM. The CDR3 runs 15 residues. J lost 0 bases, V lost 9 bases, and 4 bases had no gene match. The CDR3 nucleotides read TGTGCCAGTCAAACAGGGGGCTCTGGGGCCAACGTCCTGACTTTC. Its protein is CASQTGGSGANVLTF.

The gene calls are TRBV2 and TRBJ1-2, with D tentatively TRBD1 (5 bases). CDR1 and CDR2 (germline): SNHLY, FYNNEI. Trimming cost V 5 bases and J 0 bases, with 10 bases left between them. This CDR3 is 14 amino acids long. CDR3 loop: CASSLTVANYGYTF. The DNA for the CDR3 is TGTGCCAGCAGTCTGACAGTAGCTAACTATGGCTACACCTTC.

This chain links TRBV6-5 with TRBJ1-5; possible D gene TRBD1, 5 bases. Germline CDR1 reads MNHEY; CDR2 reads SVGAGI. Trimming took off 6 bases at V and 7 bases at J, with 13 bases between the two ends. CDR3 length: 13 amino acids. CDR3: CASSTSGGQPQHF. The CDR3 bases are TGTGCCAGCAGCACCTCGGGGGGGCAGCCCCAGCATTTT.

The chain joins TRBV5-4 to TRBJ1-6, with 10 bases that match TRBD1. Germline CDR1 is SGHNT and CDR2 is YYREEE (reference sequence). This CDR3 contains 15 residues. J was trimmed by 13 bases and V by 0 bases; bases with no gene match: 7. CDR3 sequence reads: CASSLGDRGVSPLHF. As DNA, the CDR3 is TGTGCCAGCAGCTTGGGGGACAGGGGAGTATCCCCCCTCCACTTT. The whole variable domain, remainder taken from reference TRBV5-4 and TRBJ1-6, is ETGVTQSPTHLIKTRGQQVTLRCSSQSGHNTVSWYQQALGQGPQFIFQYYREEENGRGNFPPRFSGLQFPNYSSELNVNALELDDSALYLCASSLGDRGVSPLHFGNGTRLTVT.

The gene calls are TRBV30 and TRBJ1-1; tentatively, D is TRBD1 (6 bases). The CDR3 sequence is 13 residues long. Germline loops: CDR1 GTSNPN, CDR2 SVGIG (reference sequence). V shed 3 bases and J shed 5 bases, with 13 bases lying between them. CDR3 sequence: CAWRDGGGTEAFF. In nucleotides, the CDR3 is TGTGCCTGGAGGGATGGAGGGGGAACTGAAGCTTTCTTT.